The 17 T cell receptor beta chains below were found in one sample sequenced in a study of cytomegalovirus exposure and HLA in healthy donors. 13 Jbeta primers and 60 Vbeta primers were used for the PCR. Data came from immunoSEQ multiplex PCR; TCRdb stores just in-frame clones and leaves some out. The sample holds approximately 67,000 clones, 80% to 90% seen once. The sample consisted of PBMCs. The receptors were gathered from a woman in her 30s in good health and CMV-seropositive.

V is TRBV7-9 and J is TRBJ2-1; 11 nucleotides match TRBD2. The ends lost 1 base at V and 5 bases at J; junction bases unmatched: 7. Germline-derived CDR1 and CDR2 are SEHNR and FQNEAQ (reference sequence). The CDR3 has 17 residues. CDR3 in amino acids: CASSLGVSGRANNEQFF. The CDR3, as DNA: TGTGCCAGCAGCTTAGGTGTTAGCGGGAGGGCAAACAATGAGCAGTTCTTC.

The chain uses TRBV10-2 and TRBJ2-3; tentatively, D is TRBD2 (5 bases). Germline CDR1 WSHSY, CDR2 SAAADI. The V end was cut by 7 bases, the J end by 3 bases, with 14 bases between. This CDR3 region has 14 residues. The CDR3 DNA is TGCGCCAGCAACTCTAACGGACTGACAGATACGCAGTATTTT. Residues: CASNSNGLTDTQYF.

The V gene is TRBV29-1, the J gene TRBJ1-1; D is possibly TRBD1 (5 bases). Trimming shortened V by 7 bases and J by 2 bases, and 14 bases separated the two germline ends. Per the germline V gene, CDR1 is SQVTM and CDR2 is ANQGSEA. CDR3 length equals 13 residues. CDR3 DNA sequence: TGCAGCGCCGGCGCGGGGACTAACACTGAAGCTTTCTTT. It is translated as CSAGAGTNTEAFF. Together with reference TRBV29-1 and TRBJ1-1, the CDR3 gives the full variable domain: SAVISQKPSRDICQRGTSLTIQCQVDSQVTMMFWYRQQPGQSLTLIATANQGSEATYESGFVIDKFPISRPNLTFSTLTVSNMSPEDSSIYLCSAGAGTNTEAFFGQGTRLTVV.

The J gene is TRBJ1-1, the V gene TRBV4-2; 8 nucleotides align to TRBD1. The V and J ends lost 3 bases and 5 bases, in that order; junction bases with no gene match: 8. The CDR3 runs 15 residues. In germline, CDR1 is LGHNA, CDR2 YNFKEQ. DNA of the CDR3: TGTGCCAGCAGCCAGGCGTCAGGGGGCGGGACTGAAGCTTTCTTT. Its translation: CASSQASGGGTEAFF.

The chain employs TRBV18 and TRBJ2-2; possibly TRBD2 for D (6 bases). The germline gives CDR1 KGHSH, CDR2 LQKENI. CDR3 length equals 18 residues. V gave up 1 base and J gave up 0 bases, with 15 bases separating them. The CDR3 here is CASSPQPGTSTNTGELFF. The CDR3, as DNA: TGTGCCAGCTCACCACAGCCTGGTACTAGCACGAACACCGGGGAGCTGTTTTTT. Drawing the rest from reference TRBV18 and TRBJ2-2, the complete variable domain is NAGVMQNPRHLVRRRGQEARLRCSPMKGHSHVYWYRQLPEEGLKFMVYLQKENIIDESGMPKERFSAEFPKEGPSILRIQQVVRGDSAAYFCASSPQPGTSTNTGELFFGEGSRLTVL.

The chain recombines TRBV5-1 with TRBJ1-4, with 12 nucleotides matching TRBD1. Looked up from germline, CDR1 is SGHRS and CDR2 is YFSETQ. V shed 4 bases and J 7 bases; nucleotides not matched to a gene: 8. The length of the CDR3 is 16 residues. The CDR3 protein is CASSTGTGGAGEKLFF. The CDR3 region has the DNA TGCGCCAGCAGCACGGGGACAGGGGGCGCGGGTGAAAAACTGTTTTTT.

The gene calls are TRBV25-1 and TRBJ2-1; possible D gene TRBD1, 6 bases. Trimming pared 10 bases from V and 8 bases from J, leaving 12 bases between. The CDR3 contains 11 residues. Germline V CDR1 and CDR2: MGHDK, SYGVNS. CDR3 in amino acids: CATGRGYEQFF. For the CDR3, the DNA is TGTGCCACTGGCAGGGGCTATGAGCAGTTCTTC.

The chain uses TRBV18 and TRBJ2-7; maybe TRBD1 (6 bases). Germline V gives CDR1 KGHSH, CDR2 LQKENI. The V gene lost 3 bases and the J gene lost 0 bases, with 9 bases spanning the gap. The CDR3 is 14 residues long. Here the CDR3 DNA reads TGTGCCAGCTCACCGAACAGGGCCTCCTACGAGCAGTACTTC. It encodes CASSPNRASYEQYF.

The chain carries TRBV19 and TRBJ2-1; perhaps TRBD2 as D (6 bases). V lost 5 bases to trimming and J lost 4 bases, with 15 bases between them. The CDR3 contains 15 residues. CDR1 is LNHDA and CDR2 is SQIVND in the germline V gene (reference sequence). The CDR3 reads CASSVGLAAYNEQFF. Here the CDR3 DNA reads TGTGCCAGTAGTGTTGGTTTAGCGGCTTACAATGAGCAGTTCTTC.

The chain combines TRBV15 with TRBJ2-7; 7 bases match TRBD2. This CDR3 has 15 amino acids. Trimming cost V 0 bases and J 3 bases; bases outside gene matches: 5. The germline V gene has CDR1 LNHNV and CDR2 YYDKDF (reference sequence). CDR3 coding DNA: TGTGCCACCAGCAGAGATGGAGCGGGACGCTACGAGCAGTACTTC. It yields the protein CATSRDGAGRYEQYF.

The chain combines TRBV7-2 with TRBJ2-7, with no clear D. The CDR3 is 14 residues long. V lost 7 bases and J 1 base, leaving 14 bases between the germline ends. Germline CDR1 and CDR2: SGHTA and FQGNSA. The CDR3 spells CASTLKRLSYEQYF. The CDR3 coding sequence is TGTGCCAGCACCCTTAAGAGGTTGTCCTACGAGCAGTACTTC.

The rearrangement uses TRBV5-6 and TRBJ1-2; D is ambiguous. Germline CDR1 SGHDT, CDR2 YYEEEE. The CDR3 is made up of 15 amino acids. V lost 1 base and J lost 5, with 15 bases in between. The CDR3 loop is CASSLYRTHAYGYTF. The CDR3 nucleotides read TGTGCCAGCAGCTTGTATAGGACTCACGCTTATGGCTACACCTTC. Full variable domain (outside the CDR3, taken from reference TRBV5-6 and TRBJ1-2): DAGVTQSPTHLIKTRGQQVTLRCSPKSGHDTVSWYQQALGQGPQFIFQYYEEEERQRGNFPDRFSGHQFPNYSSELNVNALLLGDSALYLCASSLYRTHAYGYTFGSGTRLTVV.

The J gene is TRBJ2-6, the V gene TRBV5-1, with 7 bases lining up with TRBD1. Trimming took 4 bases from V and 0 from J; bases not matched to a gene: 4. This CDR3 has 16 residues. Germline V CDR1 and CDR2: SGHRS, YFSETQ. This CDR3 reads CASSPRTGSGANVLTF. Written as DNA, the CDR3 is TGCGCCAGCAGCCCCCGGACAGGCTCTGGGGCCAACGTCCTGACTTTC.

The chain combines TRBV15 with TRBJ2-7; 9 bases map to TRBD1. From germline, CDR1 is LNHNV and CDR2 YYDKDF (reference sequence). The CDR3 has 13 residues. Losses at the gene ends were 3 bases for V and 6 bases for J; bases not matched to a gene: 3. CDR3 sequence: CATSSRQGVEQYF. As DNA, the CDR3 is TGTGCCACCAGCAGTAGACAGGGGGTCGAGCAGTACTTC.

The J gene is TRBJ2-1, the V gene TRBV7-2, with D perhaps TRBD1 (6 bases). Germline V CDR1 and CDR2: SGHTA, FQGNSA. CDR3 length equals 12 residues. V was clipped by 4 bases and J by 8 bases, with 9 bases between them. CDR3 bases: TGTGCCAGCAGCTCAACAGGGTATGAGCAGTTCTTC. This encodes CASSSTGYEQFF.

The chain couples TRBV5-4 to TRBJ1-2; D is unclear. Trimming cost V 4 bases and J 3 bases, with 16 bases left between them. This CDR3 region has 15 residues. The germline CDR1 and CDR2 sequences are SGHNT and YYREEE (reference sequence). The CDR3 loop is CASSPPLTGDYGYTF. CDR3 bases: TGTGCCAGCAGCCCCCCCCTCACGGGAGACTATGGCTACACCTTC.

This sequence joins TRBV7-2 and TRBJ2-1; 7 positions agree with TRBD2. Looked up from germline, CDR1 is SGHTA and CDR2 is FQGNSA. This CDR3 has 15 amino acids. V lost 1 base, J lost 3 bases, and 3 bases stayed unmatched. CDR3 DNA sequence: TGTGCCAGCAGCTTAGGCGGGAGCGGCTACAATGAGCAGTTCTTC. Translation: CASSLGGSGYNEQFF. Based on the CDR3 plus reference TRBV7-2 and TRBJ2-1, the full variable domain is GAGVSQSPSNKVTEKGKDVELRCDPISGHTALYWYRQSLGQGLEFLIYFQGNSAPDKSGLPSDRFSAERTGGSVSTLTIQRTQQEDSAVYLCASSLGGSGYNEQFFGPGTRLTVL.